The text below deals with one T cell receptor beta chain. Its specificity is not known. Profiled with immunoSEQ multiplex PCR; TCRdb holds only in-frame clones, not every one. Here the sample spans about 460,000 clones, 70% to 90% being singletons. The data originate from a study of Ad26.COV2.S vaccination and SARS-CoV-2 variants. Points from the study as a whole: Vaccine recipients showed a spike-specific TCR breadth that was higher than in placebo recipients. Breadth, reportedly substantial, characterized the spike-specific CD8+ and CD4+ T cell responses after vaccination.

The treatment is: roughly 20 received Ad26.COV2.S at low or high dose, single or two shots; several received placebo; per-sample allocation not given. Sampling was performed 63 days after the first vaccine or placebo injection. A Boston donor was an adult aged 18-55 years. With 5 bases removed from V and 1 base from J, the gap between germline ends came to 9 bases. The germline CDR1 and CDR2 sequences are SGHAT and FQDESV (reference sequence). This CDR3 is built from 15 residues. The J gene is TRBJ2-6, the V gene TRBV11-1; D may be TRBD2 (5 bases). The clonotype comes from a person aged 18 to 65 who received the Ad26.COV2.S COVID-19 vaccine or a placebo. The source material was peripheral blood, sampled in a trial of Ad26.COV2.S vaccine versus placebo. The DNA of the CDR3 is TGTGCCAGCAGCCCCTGGGAGTCTGGGGCCAACGTCCTGACTTTC. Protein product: CASSPWESGANVLTF.